Sequencing of this T cell receptor (beta chain) was carried out in a study of identical twins. Study observations and caveats: Not following the same donors, the study drew its conclusions from cross-sectional statistical analysis.

Many counts were recorded for this clonotype. What it binds is unknown. The authors used template switching to add a universal primer site and gave cDNA unique molecular identifiers. MiXCR, applied by TCRdb to the 5' RACE reads, yields one record per CDR3 protein. The data contain around 1.7 million distinct CDR3 sequences, around 33% of them singletons. Trimming removed 2 bases at V and 7 bases at J, with 9 bases between. This CDR3 is 13 amino acids long. The TCR originated in a newborn girl in good health. This chain links TRBV12-3 or TRBV12-4 with TRBJ1-5, with D unresolved. Sequenced: cord blood. As DNA, the CDR3 is TGTGCCAGCAGTTTAAGGGTGGACCAGCCCCAGCATTTT. This gives the protein CASSLRVDQPQHF.